Presented here are 24 T cell receptor beta chains from one specimen sequenced in a study of cytomegalovirus exposure and HLA in healthy donors (TCRdb year 2017). The library was produced with the immunoSEQ multiplex PCR assay. This is the immuneACCESS table as TCRdb keeps it, with only in-frame sequences that have V and J called. A part of the clones is gone; compared with another copy, unresolved V genes explain less than half, and the rest is unexplained. The sample table lists around 130,000 clones, approximately 89% of them with a count of one. 3% to 3.5% of the sample goes to the ten largest clones. The sample consisted of PBMCs. These TCRs come from a man aged 25 to 45 in good health and CMV-seronegative.

The J gene is TRBJ1-4, the V gene TRBV28; 8 nucleotides align to TRBD1. Germline assignment: CDR1 MDHEN and CDR2 SYDVKM. V dropped 6 bases and J dropped 7; count of bases not matched to a gene: 7. The CDR3 contains 14 residues. The CDR3: CASRAGTGGEKLFF. CDR3 nucleotide sequence: TGTGCCAGCAGAGCCGGGACAGGAGGTGAAAAACTGTTTTTT.

The V call is TRBV5-5, the J call TRBJ2-3; a weak D match, TRBD1 (6 bases). The CDR3 has 16 amino acids. Germline values: CDR1 SGHKS, CDR2 YYEKEE (reference sequence). V shed 2 bases and J shed 3 bases, with 16 bases lying between them. The CDR3 bases are TGTGCCAGCAGCTTAGAACGGGCAGGGGAAACAGATACGCAGTATTTT. Protein sequence: CASSLERAGETDTQYF.

In this sample, this clone turned up once. This chain uses TRBV5-1 with TRBJ2-3; D unclear. This CDR3 has 15 residues. Trimming removed 3 bases from V and 5 bases from J, with 16 bases in between. From germline, CDR1 is SGHRS and CDR2 YFSETQ. The CDR3 region is CASSSLSMAGDTQYF. The CDR3 DNA reads as TGCGCCAGCAGCTCCTTATCGATGGCAGGAGATACGCAGTATTTT.

The count of this clone is one. This rearrangement joins TRBV7-9 to TRBJ1-1, with 9 positions matching TRBD1. CDR3 length: 16 amino acids. CDR1 is SEHNR and CDR2 is FQNEAQ in the germline V gene (reference sequence). With 5 bases clipped from V and 3 bases from J, the junction kept 10 bases outside the gene matches. The CDR3 loop reads CASSLRSTGGHTEAFF. CDR3 coding DNA: TGTGCCAGCAGCCTCAGGAGCACAGGGGGCCACACTGAAGCTTTCTTT.

This chain joins TRBV7-2 and TRBJ1-3, with D uncertain. CDR1 is SGHTA and CDR2 is FQGNSA in the germline V gene. Trimming cost V 5 bases and J 0 bases, with 5 bases left between them. There are 13 residues in the CDR3. The CDR3 protein is CASSTNSGNTIYF. In DNA form, the CDR3 reads TGTGCCAGCAGCACAAACTCTGGAAACACCATATATTTT.

This chain's CDR3 is CASSSTRQGASKLFF. CDR3 sequence (DNA): TGTGCCAGCAGCTCCACCCGCCAGGGGGCTAGCAAACTGTTTTTT. V gene TRBV5-5 combines with J gene TRBJ1-4; 8 bases align to TRBD1. This CDR3 is 15 amino acids long. From germline, CDR1 is SGHKS and CDR2 YYEKEE (reference sequence). The ends lost 3 bases at V and 11 bases at J; junction bases unmatched: 12.

The count of this clone is one. The genes are TRBV29-1 and TRBJ1-2; 9 bases are a match to TRBD1. This CDR3 comprises 12 residues. V was clipped by 7 bases and J by 7 bases; unmatched bases: 7. CDR1 SQVTM and CDR2 ANQGSEA come from the germline V gene. For the CDR3, the DNA is TGCAGCGCTAGACAGGGGGGAGTTGGCTACACCTTC. It codes for CSARQGGVGYTF.

This chain links TRBV28 with TRBJ2-3; unclear D gene. The CDR3 consists of 13 residues. With 6 bases removed from V and 1 base from J, the gap between germline ends came to 8 bases. The germline V gene encodes CDR1 MDHEN and CDR2 SYDVKM. The CDR3 is CASRLPGTDTQYF. DNA for the CDR3: TGTGCCAGCAGATTGCCGGGCACAGATACGCAGTATTTT.

The chain recombines TRBV2 with TRBJ1-3; perhaps TRBD1 as D (6 bases). The V and J ends lost 6 bases and 4 bases respectively, with 16 bases between them. CDR3 length: 15 residues. Germline V gene sequence: CDR1 SNHLY, CDR2 FYNNEI. The CDR3 spells CASRQQGFGGNTIYF. The CDR3 DNA is TGTGCCAGCAGGCAACAGGGTTTTGGCGGAAACACCATATATTTT.

CDR3 DNA sequence: TGTGCCAGCAGTGAAATGGCTACTATATCCGGGGAGCTGTTTTTT. This encodes CASSEMATISGELFF. V is TRBV2 and J is TRBJ2-2, with D unresolved. V gave up 2 bases and J gave up 6 bases, with 13 bases separating them. The CDR3 consists of 15 residues. The germline V gene has CDR1 SNHLY and CDR2 FYNNEI.

The V call is TRBV6-5, the J call TRBJ2-3; TRBD2 agrees at 10 bases. Germline V gene data show CDR1 as MNHEY and CDR2 as SVGAGI. CDR3 length: 15 residues. V dropped 7 bases and J dropped 4; count of bases not matched to a gene: 8. In DNA form, the CDR3 reads TGTGCCAGCAATATCCTAGCGGGGGCCCCAGATACGCAGTATTTT. This translates into CASNILAGAPDTQYF.

This clone was found once. The chain uses TRBV14 and TRBJ1-2, with 8 positions matching TRBD1. With V trimmed by 4 bases and J by 4 bases, 5 bases remained unmatched. CDR3 length: 14 residues. The V gene's germline CDR1 is SGHDN and CDR2 FVKESK. CDR3 sequence (DNA): TGTGCCAGCAGCCTCGGACAGGGTGTCTATGGCTACACCTTC. Translation gives CASSLGQGVYGYTF. Based on the CDR3 plus reference TRBV14 and TRBJ1-2, the full variable domain is EAGVTQFPSHSVIEKGQTVTLRCDPISGHDNLYWYRRVMGKEIKFLLHFVKESKQDESGMPNNRFLAERTGGTYSTLKVQPAELEDSGVYFCASSLGQGVYGYTFGSGTRLTVV.

The chain is built from TRBV7-6 and TRBJ2-7, with 12 bases matching TRBD2. Per the germline V gene, CDR1 is SGHVS and CDR2 is FNYEAQ. The junction had 4 bases not matched to a gene; V was cut back by 5 bases and J by 2 bases. This CDR3 spans 15 amino acids. CDR3 nucleotide sequence: TGTGCCAGCAGCCAGACTAGCGGGGGAACCTACGAGCAGTACTTC. Protein: CASSQTSGGTYEQYF.

This chain uses TRBV6-1 with TRBJ1-2, with D possibly being TRBD1 (6 bases). Germline loops: CDR1 MNHNS, CDR2 SASEGT. The CDR3 is 12 residues long. Trimming pared 4 bases from V and 7 bases from J, leaving 10 bases between. This CDR3 is CASSAGVGGYTF. Here the CDR3 DNA reads TGTGCCAGCAGTGCAGGGGTAGGTGGCTACACCTTC.

V gene TRBV9 combines with J gene TRBJ1-2, with TRBD1 identical over 10 bases. The V segment lost 4 bases and the J segment 3 bases; nucleotides outside the gene matches: 9. This CDR3 is built from 16 residues. The germline CDR1 and CDR2 sequences are SGDLS and YYNGEE. The CDR3 region has the DNA TGTGCCAGCAGCACAACGGGACAGGGGTCCTACTATGGCTACACCTTC. Its translation: CASSTTGQGSYYGYTF.

This rearrangement joins TRBV6-6 to TRBJ1-2; 7 nucleotides agree with TRBD1. Germline V gives CDR1 MNHNY, CDR2 SVGAGI (reference sequence). The CDR3 runs to 15 residues. V lost 6 bases to trimming and J lost 2 bases; unmatched junction nucleotides: 9. CDR3 sequence (DNA): TGTGCCAGCAGCCGAGCCGGGACAGCCAACTATGGCTACACCTTC. It is translated as CASSRAGTANYGYTF.

The CDR3 protein is CASSLQDNSPLHF. The CDR3, as DNA: TGTGCCAGCAGCTTGCAGGATAATTCACCCCTCCACTTT. The J gene is TRBJ1-6, the V gene TRBV5-4; D is ambiguous. The germline V and J ends were trimmed by 1 base and 5 bases, with 4 bases remaining between them. The CDR3 length is 13 residues. In germline, CDR1 is SGHNT, CDR2 YYREEE (reference sequence).

The chain has TRBV27 and TRBJ1-2; D is unclear. With 3 bases removed from V and 2 bases from J, the gap between germline ends came to 7 bases. The CDR3 runs 13 residues. The germline gives CDR1 MNHEY, CDR2 SMNVEV (reference sequence). The CDR3 sequence: CASSFARNYGYTF. The CDR3 DNA reads as TGTGCCAGCAGTTTCGCCAGGAACTATGGCTACACCTTC.

The genes are TRBV6-6 and TRBJ1-2, with a tentative D call TRBD1 (6 bases). Per the germline V gene, CDR1 is MNHNY and CDR2 is SVGAGI (reference sequence). This CDR3 is built from 16 residues. The germline V and J ends were trimmed by 8 bases and 0 bases, with 19 bases remaining between them. CDR3 in DNA: TGTGCCAGCGGTGGTGGACAGCATTCTTCTAACTATGGCTACACCTTC. Its protein product is CASGGGQHSSNYGYTF.

In the case of this clone: At one end the junction does not follow the germline gene, possibly because of a read error. The chain has TRBV7-7 and TRBJ2-1; a possible D gene is TRBD1 (5 bases). The CDR3 runs to 15 residues. The germline gives CDR1 SSHAT, CDR2 FNYEAQ (reference sequence). CDR3 sequence reads: CASSSGTTANHEQFF. The CDR3 nucleotides are TGTGCTAGCAGCTCCGGAACGACAGCTAACCATGAGCAGTTCTTC. The full variable domain, with the rest looked up from reference TRBV7-7 and TRBJ2-1, is GAGVSQSPRYKVTKRGQDVTLRCDPISSHATLYWYQQALGQGPEFLTYFNYEAQPDKSGLPSDRFSAERPEGSISTLTIQRTEQRDSAMYRCASSSGTTANHEQFFGPGTRLTVL.

V usage is TRBV7-2 and J usage is TRBJ2-1; D perhaps matches TRBD1 (7 bases). V was shortened by 5 bases and J by 6 bases, with 17 bases between the two germline ends. Germline CDR1 reads SGHTA; CDR2 reads FQGNSA. The CDR3 totals 15 residues. The CDR3 DNA reads as TGTGCCAGCAGCCTCACAGGGGAGGTCAGCAATGAGCAGTTCTTC. The encoded protein is CASSLTGEVSNEQFF. The entire variable domain, with the rest obtained from reference TRBV7-2 and TRBJ2-1, is as follows: GAGVSQSPSNKVTEKGKDVELRCDPISGHTALYWYRQSLGQGLEFLIYFQGNSAPDKSGLPSDRFSAERTGGSVSTLTIQRTQQEDSAVYLCASSLTGEVSNEQFFGPGTRLTVL.

The rearrangement links TRBV7-9 to TRBJ1-1, with D possibly TRBD1 on 5 matching bases. The CDR3 totals 15 residues. The ends were cut back, 5 bases at V and 4 bases at J, with 17 bases in the middle. CDR1 is SEHNR, CDR2 FQNEAQ, per germline (reference sequence). CDR3 sequence (DNA): TGTGCCAGCAGCCCCCGGGGCGGGGTGGGCACTGAAGCTTTCTTT. It yields the protein CASSPRGGVGTEAFF.

This clone showed up just once. V and J are TRBV9 and TRBJ1-2, with a tentative D call TRBD1 (6 bases). The V and J ends lost 4 bases and 7 bases respectively, with 17 bases between them. The CDR3 is made up of 14 amino acids. Germline V lookup: CDR1 SGDLS, CDR2 YYNGEE. Here the CDR3 DNA reads TGTGCCAGCAGCACCTCACAGGGACGGGGTGGCTACACCTTC. Encoded protein: CASSTSQGRGGYTF.

V usage is TRBV7-9 and J usage is TRBJ2-7; 10 positions agree with TRBD2. Germline values: CDR1 SEHNR, CDR2 FQNEAQ (reference sequence). The CDR3 runs 14 residues. J lost 2 bases, V lost 4 bases, and 2 bases had no gene match. CDR3 protein: CASSSSGGAYEQYF. CDR3 DNA: TGTGCCAGCAGCTCGAGCGGGGGGGCCTACGAGCAGTACTTC. Full variable domain (missing parts from reference TRBV7-9 and TRBJ2-7): DTGVSQNPRHKITKRGQNVTFRCDPISEHNRLYWYRQTLGQGPEFLTYFQNEAQLEKSRLLSDRFSAERPKGSFSTLEIQRTEQGDSAMYLCASSSSGGAYEQYFGPGTRLTVT.